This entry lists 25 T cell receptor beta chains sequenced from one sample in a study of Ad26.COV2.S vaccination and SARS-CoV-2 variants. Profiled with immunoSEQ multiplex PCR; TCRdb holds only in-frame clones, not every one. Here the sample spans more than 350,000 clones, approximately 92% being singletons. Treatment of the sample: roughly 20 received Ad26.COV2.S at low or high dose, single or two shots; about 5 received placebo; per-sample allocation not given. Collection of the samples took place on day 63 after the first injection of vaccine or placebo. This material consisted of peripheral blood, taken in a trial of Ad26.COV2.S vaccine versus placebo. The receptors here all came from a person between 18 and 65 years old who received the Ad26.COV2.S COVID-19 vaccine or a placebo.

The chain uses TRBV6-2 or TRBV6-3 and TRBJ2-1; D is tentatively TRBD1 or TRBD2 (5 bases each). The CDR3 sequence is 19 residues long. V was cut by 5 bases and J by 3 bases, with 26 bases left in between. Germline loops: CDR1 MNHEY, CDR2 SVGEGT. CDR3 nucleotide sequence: TGTGCCAGCAGTGACCGGGCTGGGGGAATAGGCGGTCTCTACAATGAGCAGTTCTTC. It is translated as CASSDRAGGIGGLYNEQFF.

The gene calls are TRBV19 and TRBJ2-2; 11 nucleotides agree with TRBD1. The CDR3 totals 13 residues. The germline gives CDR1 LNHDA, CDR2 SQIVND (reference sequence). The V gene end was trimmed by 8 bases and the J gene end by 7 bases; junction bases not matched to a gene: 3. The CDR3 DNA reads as TGTGCCAGTTGGACAGGGGGCAGCGGGGAGCTGTTTTTT. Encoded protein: CASWTGGSGELFF.

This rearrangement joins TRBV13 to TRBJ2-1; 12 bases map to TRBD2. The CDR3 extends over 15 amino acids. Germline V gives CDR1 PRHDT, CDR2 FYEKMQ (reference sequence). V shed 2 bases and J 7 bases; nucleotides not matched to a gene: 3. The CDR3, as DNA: TGTGCCAGCAGCTTATATCTAGCGGGAGGGAATGAGCAGTTCTTC. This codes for CASSLYLAGGNEQFF.

Here the CDR3 reads CASSLNRGFTEAFF. In DNA form, the CDR3 reads TGTGCCAGCAGCTTAAACAGGGGATTCACTGAAGCTTTCTTT. The rearrangement links TRBV7-9 to TRBJ1-1; 7 positions agree with TRBD1. V lost 2 bases to trimming and J lost 4 bases; unmatched junction nucleotides: 4. This CDR3 has 14 amino acids. From germline, CDR1 is SEHNR and CDR2 FQNEAQ (reference sequence).

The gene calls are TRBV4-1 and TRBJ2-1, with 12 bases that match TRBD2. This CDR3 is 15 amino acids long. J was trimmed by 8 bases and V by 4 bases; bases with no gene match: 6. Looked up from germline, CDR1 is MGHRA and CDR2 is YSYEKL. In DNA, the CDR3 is TGCGCCAGCAGCCGACCTAGCGGGGGGGAGGATGAGCAGTTCTTC. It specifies CASSRPSGGEDEQFF.

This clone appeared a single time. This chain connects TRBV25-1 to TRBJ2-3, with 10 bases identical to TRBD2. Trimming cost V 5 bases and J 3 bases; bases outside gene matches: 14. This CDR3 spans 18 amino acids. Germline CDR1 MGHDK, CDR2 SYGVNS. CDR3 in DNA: TGTGCCAGCAGTCCCCTGAGGGACTCTAGCGGGAGAACAGATACGCAGTATTTT. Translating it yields CASSPLRDSSGRTDTQYF.

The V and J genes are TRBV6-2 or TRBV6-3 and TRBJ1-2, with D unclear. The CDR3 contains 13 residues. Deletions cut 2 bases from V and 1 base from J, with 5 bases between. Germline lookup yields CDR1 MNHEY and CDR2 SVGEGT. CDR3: CASSYVSNYGYTF. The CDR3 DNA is TGTGCCAGCAGTTACGTAAGTAACTATGGCTACACCTTC.

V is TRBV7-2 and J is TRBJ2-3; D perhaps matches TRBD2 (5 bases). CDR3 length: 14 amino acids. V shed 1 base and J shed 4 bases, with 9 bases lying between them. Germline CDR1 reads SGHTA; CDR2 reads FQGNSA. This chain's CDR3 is CASSLGLASDTQYF. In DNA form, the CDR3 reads TGTGCCAGCAGCTTAGGTCTAGCTTCAGATACGCAGTATTTT.

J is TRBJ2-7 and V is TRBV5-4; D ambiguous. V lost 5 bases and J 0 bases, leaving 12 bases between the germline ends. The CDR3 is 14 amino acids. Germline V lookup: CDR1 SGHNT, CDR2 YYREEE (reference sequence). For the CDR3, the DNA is TGTGCCAGCAGACAATTTGGCTACTCCTACGAGCAGTACTTC. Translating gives CASRQFGYSYEQYF.

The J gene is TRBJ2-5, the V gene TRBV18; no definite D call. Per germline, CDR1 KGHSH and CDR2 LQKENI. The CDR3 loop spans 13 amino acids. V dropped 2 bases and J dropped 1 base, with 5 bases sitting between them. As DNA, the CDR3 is TGTGCCAGCTCACCAACCCTCCAAGAGACCCAGTACTTC. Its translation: CASSPTLQETQYF.

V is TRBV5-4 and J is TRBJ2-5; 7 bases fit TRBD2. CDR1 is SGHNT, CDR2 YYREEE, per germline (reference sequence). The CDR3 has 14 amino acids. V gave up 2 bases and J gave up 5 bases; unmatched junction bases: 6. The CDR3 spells CASSFTTSQETQYF. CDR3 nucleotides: TGTGCCAGCAGCTTTACGACTAGCCAGGAGACCCAGTACTTC.

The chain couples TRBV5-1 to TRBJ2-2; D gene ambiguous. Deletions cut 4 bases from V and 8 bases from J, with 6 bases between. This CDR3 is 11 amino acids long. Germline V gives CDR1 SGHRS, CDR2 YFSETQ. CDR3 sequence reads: CASSRSGELFF. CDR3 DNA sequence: TGCGCCAGCAGCCGATCGGGGGAGCTGTTTTTT.

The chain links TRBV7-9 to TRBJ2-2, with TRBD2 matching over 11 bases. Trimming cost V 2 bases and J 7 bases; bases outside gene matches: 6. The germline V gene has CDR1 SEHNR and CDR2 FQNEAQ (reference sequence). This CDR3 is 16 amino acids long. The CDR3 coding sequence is TGTGCCAGCAGCTTATTAGCGGGAGGGCCCGACGGGGAGCTGTTTTTT. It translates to CASSLLAGGPDGELFF.

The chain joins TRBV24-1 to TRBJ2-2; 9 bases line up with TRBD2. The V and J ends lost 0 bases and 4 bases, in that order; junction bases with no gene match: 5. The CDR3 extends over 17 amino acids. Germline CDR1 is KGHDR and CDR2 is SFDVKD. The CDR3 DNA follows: TGTGCCACCAGTGATTTGAGGGAAGCGGGAGGCACCGGGGAGCTGTTTTTT. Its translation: CATSDLREAGGTGELFF.

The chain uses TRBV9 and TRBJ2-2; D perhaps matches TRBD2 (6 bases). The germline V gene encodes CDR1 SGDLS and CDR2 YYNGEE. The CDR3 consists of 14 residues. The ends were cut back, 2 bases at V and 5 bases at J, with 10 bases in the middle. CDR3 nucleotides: TGTGCCAGCAGCGTGGGACTGAATACCGGGGAGCTGTTTTTT. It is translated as CASSVGLNTGELFF. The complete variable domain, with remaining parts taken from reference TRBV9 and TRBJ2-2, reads DSGVTQTPKHLITATGQRVTLRCSPRSGDLSVYWYQQSLDQGLQFLIQYYNGEERAKGNILERFSAQQFPDLHSELNLSSLELGDSALYFCASSVGLNTGELFFGEGSRLTVL.

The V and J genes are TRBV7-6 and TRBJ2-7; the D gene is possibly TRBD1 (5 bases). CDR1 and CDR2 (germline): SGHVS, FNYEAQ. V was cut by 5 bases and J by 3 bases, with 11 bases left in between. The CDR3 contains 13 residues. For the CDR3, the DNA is TGTGCCAGCAGCCCAGGGCAGCTCTACGAGCAGTACTTC. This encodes CASSPGQLYEQYF. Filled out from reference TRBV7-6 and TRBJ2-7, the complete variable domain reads GAGVSQSPRYKVTKRGQDVALRCDPISGHVSLYWYRQALGQGPEFLTYFNYEAQQDKSGLPNDRFSAERPEGSISTLTIQRTEQRDSAMYRCASSPGQLYEQYFGPGTRLTVT.

In DNA, the CDR3 is TGTGCCAGCAGCCTACGTACGGCGATGGGGGCTGAAGCTTTCTTT. It encodes CASSLRTAMGAEAFF. The chain uses TRBV13 and TRBJ1-1, with D possibly matching TRBD1 (5 bases). The CDR3 contains 15 residues. V was clipped by 5 bases and J by 6 bases, with 19 bases between them. CDR1 is PRHDT and CDR2 is FYEKMQ in the germline V gene (reference sequence).

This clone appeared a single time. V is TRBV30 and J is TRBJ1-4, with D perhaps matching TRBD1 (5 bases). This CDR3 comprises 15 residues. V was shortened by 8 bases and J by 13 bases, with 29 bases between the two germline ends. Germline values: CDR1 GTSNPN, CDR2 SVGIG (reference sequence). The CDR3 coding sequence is TGTGCCCCACCCGGAGGCGGGACCCCGAGGAGGGGACTGTTTTTT. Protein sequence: CAPPGGGTPRRGLFF.

DNA of the CDR3: TGTGCCAGCAGCCCGACAGGCTCTGGGGCCAACGTCCTGACTTTC. Residues: CASSPTGSGANVLTF. V and J are TRBV9 and TRBJ2-6; the D gene is possibly TRBD1 (6 bases). The CDR3 is 15 residues long. Per the germline V gene, CDR1 is SGDLS and CDR2 is YYNGEE. Between the trimmed V and J ends, which lost 4 bases and 0 bases, there was a span of 8 bases. The full variable domain, its missing parts supplied by reference TRBV9 and TRBJ2-6, is DSGVTQTPKHLITATGQRVTLRCSPRSGDLSVYWYQQSLDQGLQFLIQYYNGEERAKGNILERFSAQQFPDLHSELNLSSLELGDSALYFCASSPTGSGANVLTFGAGSRLTVL.

This CDR3 reads CASSYLQEKNTEAFF. The CDR3 coding sequence is TGTGCCAGTAGTTACCTACAGGAGAAGAACACTGAAGCTTTCTTT. This chain links TRBV19 with TRBJ1-1; D is possibly TRBD1 (5 bases). Germline CDR1 and CDR2: LNHDA and SQIVND (reference sequence). This CDR3 is built from 15 residues. V was shortened by 5 bases and J by 1 base, with 14 bases between the two germline ends. Full variable domain (missing parts from reference TRBV19 and TRBJ1-1): DGGITQSPKYLFRKEGQNVTLSCEQNLNHDAMYWYRQDPGQGLRLIYYSQIVNDFQKGDIAEGYSVSREKKESFPLTVTSAQKNPTAFYLCASSYLQEKNTEAFFGQGTRLTVV.

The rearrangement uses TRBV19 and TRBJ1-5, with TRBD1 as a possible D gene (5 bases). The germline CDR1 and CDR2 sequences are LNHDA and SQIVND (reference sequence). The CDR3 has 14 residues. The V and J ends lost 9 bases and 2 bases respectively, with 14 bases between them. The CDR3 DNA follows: TGTGCCAGCCGTAACCAGGGTGGCAATCAGCCCCAGCATTTT. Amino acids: CASRNQGGNQPQHF.

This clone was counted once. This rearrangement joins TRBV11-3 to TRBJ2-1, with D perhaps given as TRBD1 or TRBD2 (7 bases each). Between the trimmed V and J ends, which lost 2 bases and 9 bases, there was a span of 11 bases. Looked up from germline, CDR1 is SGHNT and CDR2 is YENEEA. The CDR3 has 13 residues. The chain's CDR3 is CASSLQGGVEQFF. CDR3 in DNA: TGTGCCAGCAGCTTACAGGGGGGGGTTGAGCAGTTCTTC.

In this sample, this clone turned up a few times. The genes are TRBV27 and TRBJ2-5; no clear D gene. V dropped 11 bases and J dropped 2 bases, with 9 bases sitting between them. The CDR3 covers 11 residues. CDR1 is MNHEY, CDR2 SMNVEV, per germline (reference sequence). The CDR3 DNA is TGTGCCCAATCCGCACAAGAGACCCAGTACTTC. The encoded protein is CAQSAQETQYF.

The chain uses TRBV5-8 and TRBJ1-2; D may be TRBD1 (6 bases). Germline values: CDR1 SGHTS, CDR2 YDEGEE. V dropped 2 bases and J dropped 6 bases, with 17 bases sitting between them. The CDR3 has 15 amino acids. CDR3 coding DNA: TGTGCCAGCAGCTTCGGTCCTAACAGGGTGGATGGCTACACCTTC. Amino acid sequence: CASSFGPNRVDGYTF. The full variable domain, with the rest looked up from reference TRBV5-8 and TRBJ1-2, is EAGVTQSPTHLIKTRGQQATLRCSPISGHTSVYWYQQALGLGLQFLLWYDEGEERNRGNFPPRFSGRQFPNYSSELNVNALELEDSALYLCASSFGPNRVDGYTFGSGTRLTVV.

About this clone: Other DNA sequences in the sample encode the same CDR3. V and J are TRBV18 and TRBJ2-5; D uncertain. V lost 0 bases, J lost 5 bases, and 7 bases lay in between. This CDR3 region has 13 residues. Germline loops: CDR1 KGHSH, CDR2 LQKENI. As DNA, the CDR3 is TGTGCCAGCTCACCACCGGGTCTTGAGACCCAGTACTTC. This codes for CASSPPGLETQYF.